This entry is about one T cell receptor (beta chain). This sample was taken from a study of T-cell reconstitution after alpha-beta-depleted transplantation in children. A library of TCRbeta sequences, prepared with unique molecular identifiers, was generated. In TCRdb, the PCR reads were re-called with MiXCR into one record per CDR3 protein. The table lists some 500,000 distinct CDR3 sequences, around 17% of them singletons. CDR1 is SGHRS, CDR2 YFSETQ, per germline. Trimming took 1 base from V and 5 from J, leaving 13 bases between them. The CDR3 length is 15 residues. This sample comprised PBMCs from the stem cell graft donor, obtained from the stem cell graft. The V gene is TRBV5-1, the J gene TRBJ2-1; D might be TRBD1 or TRBD2, each matching 5 bases. The source is a human donor who donated a stem cell graft to a child with acute lymphoblastic leukemia. CDR3 bases: TGCGCCAGCAGCTTGATAAGGGGACGGGACAATGAGCAGTTCTTC. This gives the protein CASSLIRGRDNEQFF.